The 11 T cell receptor beta chains in this list originate from one sample, sequenced in a study of identical twins. TCRdb re-derived calls from the 5' RACE reads in MiXCR, one entry per CDR3 protein. This sample has hundreds of thousands of distinct CDR3 sequences, with about 12% found just once. These data were also filed under a second study, of yellow fever vaccine responses in identical twins.

Sequenced material: PBMCs. The receptors stem from a woman aged 18-29 years in good health.

The chain employs TRBV5-1 and TRBJ1-1; no clear D gene. CDR3 length: 15 amino acids. Trimming cost V 0 bases and J 1 base, with 10 bases left between them. CDR1 is SGHRS, CDR2 YFSETQ, per germline. The DNA for the CDR3 is TGCGCCAGCAGCTTGGAAGGACGAAAGAACACTGAAGCTTTCTTT. Amino acid sequence: CASSLEGRKNTEAFF.

The genes are TRBV3-1 and TRBJ1-1; D is perhaps TRBD1 (6 bases). This CDR3 contains 14 residues. Germline values: CDR1 LGHDT, CDR2 YNNKEL (reference sequence). The ends were cut back, 1 base at V and 4 bases at J, with 10 bases in the middle. The CDR3 sequence is CASSQVSGATEAFF. In DNA, the CDR3 is TGTGCCAGCAGCCAAGTTTCAGGGGCCACTGAAGCTTTCTTT.

The gene calls are TRBV6-5 and TRBJ1-1; D unclear. Germline values: CDR1 MNHEY, CDR2 SVGAGI. V lost 0 bases and J lost 0, with 5 bases in between. The length of the CDR3 is 14 residues. The CDR3 loop reads CASSYSFVNTEAFF. In nucleotides, the CDR3 is TGTGCCAGCAGTTACTCCTTCGTGAACACTGAAGCTTTCTTT.

This clonotype has a handful of counts. V usage is TRBV20-1 and J usage is TRBJ2-7; possibly TRBD2 for D (6 bases). Germline CDR1 DFQATT, CDR2 SNEGSKA (reference sequence). This CDR3 is built from 12 residues. The ends were cut back, 4 bases at V and 3 bases at J, with 10 bases in the middle. CDR3 DNA: TGCAGTGCTACCGGACTACACTACGAGCAGTACTTC. As protein: CSATGLHYEQYF.

This clonotype showed up just a few times. The genes are TRBV2 and TRBJ2-2, with TRBD1 matching 9 bases. CDR3 length: 14 residues. From germline, CDR1 is SNHLY and CDR2 FYNNEI. Germline trimming cut 6 bases from V and 6 bases from J; bases unmatched to any gene: 5. The chain's CDR3 is CASSLGQGSGELFF. CDR3 nucleotide sequence: TGTGCCAGCAGCTTAGGACAGGGGTCCGGGGAGCTGTTTTTT.

This clonotype was counted between two and nine times. This chain links TRBV28 with TRBJ2-3; TRBD1 aligns across 10 bases. The length of the CDR3 is 15 residues. Per germline, CDR1 MDHEN and CDR2 SYDVKM. V was pared by 5 bases and J by 5 bases, with 7 bases of the junction left unmatched. The CDR3: CASSPQWTGGDTQYF. CDR3 nucleotides: TGTGCCAGCAGTCCACAATGGACAGGGGGAGATACGCAGTATTTT.

This clonotype has just a few counts. The chain uses TRBV18 and TRBJ2-1, with a weak D call TRBD2 (6 bases). Germline loops: CDR1 KGHSH, CDR2 LQKENI. The CDR3 has 15 amino acids. The V end was cut by 1 base, the J end by 7 bases, with 14 bases between. The CDR3 DNA follows: TGTGCCAGCTCACCACGGATAATGGGGGGAAATGAGCAGTTCTTC. This gives the protein CASSPRIMGGNEQFF.

This clonotype was counted at least ten times. This sequence joins TRBV10-3 and TRBJ2-1; 9 bases map to TRBD1. The V segment lost 7 bases and the J segment 5 bases; nucleotides outside the gene matches: 6. The CDR3 contains 14 residues. CDR1 and CDR2 (germline): ENHRY, SYGVKD. The CDR3 bases are TGTGCCATCACCGGGACAGGGAGCCACAATGAGCAGTTCTTC. It yields the protein CAITGTGSHNEQFF.

This sequence joins TRBV7-3 and TRBJ2-1, with TRBD2 matching 9 bases. The CDR3 consists of 18 residues. Germline values: CDR1 SGHTA, CDR2 FQGTGA. V dropped 2 bases and J dropped 5; count of bases not matched to a gene: 13. CDR3 loop: CASSLRLGSGSADNEQFF. The CDR3 coding sequence is TGTGCCAGCAGCTTACGACTTGGTAGCGGGAGTGCCGACAATGAGCAGTTCTTC.

Only a few counts were recorded for this clonotype. This chain uses TRBV20-1 with TRBJ2-5; no clear D gene. The CDR3 sequence is 13 residues long. Between the trimmed V and J ends, which lost 6 bases and 5 bases, there was a span of 16 bases. The germline CDR1 and CDR2 sequences are DFQATT and SNEGSKA (reference sequence). CDR3 nucleotides: TGCAGTGCGCCTAAGGGCGGCGTGGAGACCCAGTACTTC. Translated: CSAPKGGVETQYF.

The genes are TRBV21-1 and TRBJ2-1; the listed D gene, TRBD2, was not tested against the DNA. TRBV21-1 is a known pseudogene. This CDR3 comprises 16 residues. Here the CDR3 reads CASSKVWSSGSDEQFF. Written as DNA, the CDR3 is TGTGCCAGCAGCAAAGTTTGGTCTAGCGGGAGTGATGAGCAGTTCTTC.